Sequencing of this T cell receptor beta chain was carried out in a study of early T cells in non-severe SARS-CoV-2 infection (dated by TCRdb to about 2021). Study-level background: Because TCR sequencing relied on bulk RNA taken from unsorted whole blood, pairing of alpha and beta chains was not possible. General findings and caveats noted by the study authors: VDJdb matching was skewed toward anti-spike CD8 responses and likely underestimated virus-specific expansions, missing private and CD4 specificities.

The library was obtained by 5' RACE. TCRdb shows the sequencer as NextSeq 500. To correct for sequencing error and PCR bias, the TCR library protocol tagged individual cDNA molecules with unique molecular identifiers. Both TCR alpha and beta chains were sequenced, and tight co-correlation was observed between alpha and beta sequence abundances in each sample. The original methods were these. Decombinator V4 was used to perform V gene, J gene and CDR3 annotation of TCR sequences. TCRs were defined as expanded if a significant change between any two time points was detected under a Poisson model with p below 0.0001. TCR abundances were normalised to the total number of TCRs sequenced per sample and were expressed as counts per million. MAIT TCRs were defined by TRAV1-2 paired with TRAJ12, TRAJ20 or TRAJ33, and iNKT TCRs by TRAV10 paired with TRAJ18. VDJdb, accessed 1 November 2021, was searched for CMV, EBV and SARS-CoV-2 annotated TCRs, with TCRs annotated for multiple antigens excluded. TCRdb took the public reads, trimmed them with fastp at Q25, ran MiXCR for clone calling and kept in-frame beta chains. Entries are consolidated by CDR3 protein sequence, retaining the most common genes and DNA. TCRdb's processing, not the authors' own work, is the source of the V and J calls. Counted in this sample were 53,000 or so distinct CDR3 sequences; roughly an eighth of them appeared once. The ten largest clones capture approximately 2.5% of the sample.

In the case of this clonotype: The antigen this receptor binds is unknown. Per-nucleotide qualities are absent, and no much larger clonotype sits a single base away.

The germline ends are 10 bases apart after V is trimmed by 3 bases and J by 2 bases. The CDR3 runs 15 amino acids, cysteine and phenylalanine included. The sequence is cut down to CDR3 DNA, 45 bases in frame from base 1. CDR1 and CDR2, looked up from the germline V gene (reference sequence), are MNHEY and SMNVEV. The study was a case-control design nested within a healthcare worker cohort in London, UK, with weekly nasopharyngeal swab PCR tests and blood sampling. Between 23 and 31 March 2020, the week of the UK lockdown, healthcare workers were enrolled and then followed up weekly for as long as 16 weeks.

Recombination linked TRBV27 to TRBJ2-2; the D gene is not confidently resolved. The TCR comes from an adult who was a healthcare worker with PCR-confirmed SARS-CoV-2 infection or an uninfected control (not recorded which). This sample comprised whole blood, obtained at baseline. The nucleotide sequence is TGTGCCAGCAGTTTCCTGACTGGAAACACCGGGGAGCTGTTTTTT. Translated, it reads CASSFLTGNTGELFF.